This TCR beta chain was observed in a study of OX40 agonist ivuxolimab in advanced cancers. Overall study context: With ivuxolimab, an agonistic anti-OX40 (CD134) antibody, patients were treated. A history of anti-PD-1, anti-PD-L1 or anti-CTLA-4 therapy was acceptable, and 40% had some. Study-wide results and caveats: There was clonal expansion of CD4+ and CD8+ blood T cells by week 6 at 0.1 to 3.0 mg/kg. People who partly responded at 0.1-3.0 mg/kg had some of the least clonal expansion seen.

This clone was seen only once. The antigen remains undetermined. TCRdb keeps only in-frame clones here, not all; method: immunoSEQ multiplex PCR. Altogether some 20,000 clones are present, roughly 70% being singletons, with the ten largest covering approximately 24%. Germline CDR1 MGHRA, CDR2 YSYEKL. The length of the CDR3 is 15 residues. V trimming: 4 bases; J trimming: 0 bases; junction bases outside the gene matches: 5. The chain combines TRBV4-1 with TRBJ1-2; 7 bases fit TRBD1. Sample: CD4+ or CD8+ T cells sorted from blood, taken in a trial of the OX40 agonist ivuxolimab. This TCR derives from an adult with an advanced solid tumor such as melanoma, head and neck, liver or kidney cancer. The CDR3 is CASSPTGAANYGYTF. Here the CDR3 DNA reads TGCGCCAGCAGCCCTACAGGGGCGGCTAACTATGGCTACACCTTC.